Below, 17 T cell receptor beta chains from the same sample are listed, as sequenced in a study of regulatory T cells in long-lasting Graves disease. Construction of the TCR beta libraries employed iRepertoire HTBI primers in conjunction with Arm-PCR of CDR3 regions. From the multiplex PCR reads, TCRdb called clonotypes with MiXCR, one entry per CDR3 protein. The sample records fewer than 400,000 distinct CDR3 sequences, about 20% being singletons. Described time point: persistent/refractory GD, antithyroid drugs over 5 years with positive TRAb. There was RNA extracted from PBMCs, and the TCR library was made from it. Here the sequenced sample was peripheral blood mononuclear cells (PBMCs), taken when the disease was refractory, from a patient treated with antithyroid drugs. The receptors originated from a female donor with Graves disease.

This clonotype has at least ten counts. The V call is TRBV7-2, the J call TRBJ2-7, with D perhaps matching TRBD1 (6 bases). CDR3 length: 17 residues. Trimming shortened V by 0 bases and J by 0 bases, and 15 bases separated the two germline ends. Per germline, CDR1 SGHTA and CDR2 FQGNSA. CDR3 protein: CASSLAAYGQSSYEQYF. The DNA of the CDR3 is TGTGCCAGCAGCTTAGCGGCCTACGGACAGTCCTCCTACGAGCAGTACTTC.

Many counts were recorded for this clonotype. V is TRBV7-2 and J is TRBJ2-5; TRBD2 matches at 10 bases. The CDR3 is 16 amino acids. V dropped 5 bases and J dropped 5; count of bases not matched to a gene: 11. Germline V lookup: CDR1 SGHTA, CDR2 FQGNSA. The CDR3 bases are TGTGCCAGCAGCCGCCAATGGGGACTAGCGCGTGAGACCCAGTACTTC. Amino acid sequence: CASSRQWGLARETQYF.

V and J are TRBV4-1 and TRBJ1-3, with D unresolved. With 4 bases removed from V and 2 bases from J, the gap between germline ends came to 12 bases. CDR1 and CDR2 from the germline V gene are MGHRA and YSYEKL. The CDR3 extends over 15 amino acids. CDR3 loop: CASSPGSQAGNTIYF. CDR3 DNA: TGCGCCAGCAGCCCTGGGAGCCAGGCTGGAAACACCATATATTTT.

This clonotype was seen a handful of times. The V call is TRBV29-1, the J call TRBJ2-2; 8 nucleotides agree with TRBD1. Germline V gene sequence: CDR1 SQVTM, CDR2 ANQGSEA. J was trimmed by 5 bases and V by 1 base; bases with no gene match: 6. The CDR3 is 15 residues long. The CDR3: CSVEGPGTGTGELFF. In nucleotides, the CDR3 is TGCAGCGTTGAAGGGCCCGGGACAGGTACCGGGGAGCTGTTTTTT.

The table lists this clonotype with many counts. The chain joins TRBV19 to TRBJ1-5, with 7 bases aligning to TRBD1. Per germline, CDR1 LNHDA and CDR2 SQIVND (reference sequence). J gave up 7 bases and V 4 bases, and 16 bases lay outside the gene matches. The CDR3 loop spans 17 amino acids. CDR3 amino acids: CASSSPRVGGGWQPQHF. CDR3 DNA sequence: TGTGCCAGTAGTAGCCCCAGGGTTGGAGGGGGCTGGCAGCCCCAGCATTTT. Supplemented by reference TRBV19 and TRBJ1-5, the full variable domain reads DGGITQSPKYLFRKEGQNVTLSCEQNLNHDAMYWYRQDPGQGLRLIYYSQIVNDFQKGDIAEGYSVSREKKESFPLTVTSAQKNPTAFYLCASSSPRVGGGWQPQHFGDGTRLSIL.

Only a few counts were recorded for this clonotype. The V and J genes are TRBV13 and TRBJ2-1; no reliable D call. The CDR3 length is 16 residues. V lost 5 bases and J lost 3, with 17 bases in between. CDR1 and CDR2 (germline): PRHDT, FYEKMQ (reference sequence). The CDR3 bases are TGTGCCAGCAGCCTGACCACTGGCAGCCTCTACAATGAGCAGTTCTTC. Its protein product is CASSLTTGSLYNEQFF. The full variable domain, in which reference TRBV13 and TRBJ2-1 provide the parts outside the CDR3, is AAGVIQSPRHLIKEKRETATLKCYPIPRHDTVYWYQQGPGQDPQFLISFYEKMQSDKGSIPDRFSAQQFSDYHSELNMSSLELGDSALYFCASSLTTGSLYNEQFFGPGTRLTVL.

A remark on this clonotype: Possible read error: a much larger clone is one base away. The rearrangement uses TRBV28 and TRBJ2-7, with D possibly TRBD1 on 5 matching bases. The germline V gene has CDR1 MDHEN and CDR2 SYDVKM. CDR3 size: 13 residues. V was pared by 6 bases and J by 4 bases, with 13 bases between. CDR3 sequence: CASRTTEKYEQYF. In DNA, the CDR3 is TGTGCCAGCAGAACGACAGAGAAATACGAGCAGTACTTC.

The V and J genes are TRBV27 and TRBJ1-5; 7 bases map to TRBD1. The germline V gene encodes CDR1 MNHEY and CDR2 SMNVEV (reference sequence). The length of the CDR3 is 14 residues. V dropped 5 bases and J dropped 5; count of bases not matched to a gene: 6. CDR3 loop: CASSLQGGDQPQHF. The CDR3 DNA reads TGTGCCAGCAGTCTTCAGGGGGGAGATCAGCCCCAGCATTTT.

This clonotype appeared a few times. The chain couples TRBV5-1 to TRBJ2-7; the D call may be TRBD1 or TRBD2 (7 bases each). In germline, CDR1 is SGHRS, CDR2 YFSETQ. Trimming removed 2 bases from V and 3 bases from J, with 24 bases in between. This CDR3 contains 18 residues. The CDR3 is CASSLSGTAGPRDYEQYF. The DNA for the CDR3 is TGCGCCAGCAGCTTAAGCGGGACAGCAGGTCCGAGGGACTACGAGCAGTACTTC.

This clonotype appeared a few times. J is TRBJ1-5 and V is TRBV6-5; no firm D call. This CDR3 is built from 14 residues. V was cut by 0 bases and J by 6 bases, with 9 bases left in between. Looked up from germline, CDR1 is MNHEY and CDR2 is SVGAGI. The CDR3 protein is CASSYSNSGQPQHF. CDR3 nucleotide sequence: TGTGCCAGCAGTTACTCGAATTCCGGTCAGCCCCAGCATTTT.

The V and J genes are TRBV5-6 and TRBJ2-3, with D possibly being TRBD1 (7 bases). V was shortened by 5 bases and J by 1 base, with 14 bases between the two germline ends. Germline CDR1 reads SGHDT; CDR2 reads YYEEEE. The CDR3 sequence is 15 residues long. CDR3 loop: CASSLQGGGTDTQYF. The CDR3 DNA reads as TGTGCCAGCAGTTTGCAGGGGGGCGGCACAGATACGCAGTATTTT. The whole variable domain, remainder taken from reference TRBV5-6 and TRBJ2-3, is DAGVTQSPTHLIKTRGQQVTLRCSPKSGHDTVSWYQQALGQGPQFIFQYYEEEERQRGNFPDRFSGHQFPNYSSELNVNALLLGDSALYLCASSLQGGGTDTQYFGPGTRLTVL.

This clonotype was found a few times. Relative to the germline gene, one junction end is altered; a read error may explain this. This chain links TRBV19 with TRBJ2-7; D uncertain. Germline loops: CDR1 LNHDA, CDR2 SQIVND (reference sequence). The CDR3 is made up of 13 amino acids. CDR3: CASADLSSSEQYF. The CDR3 bases are TGTGCCAGTGCTGACCTTTCATCCTCCGAGCAGTACTTC.

In this sample, this clonotype turned up a few times. The chain recombines TRBV12-3 or TRBV12-4 with TRBJ1-1, with TRBD1 matching over 10 bases. This CDR3 contains 15 residues. Unmatched junction bases numbered 9, after V lost 7 bases and J lost 4 bases. In DNA, the CDR3 is TGTGCCAGCATCATAGGGACAGGGGTCGTCACTGAAGCTTTCTTT. Amino acid sequence: CASIIGTGVVTEAFF.

This clonotype was detected ten times or more. The chain links TRBV12-5 to TRBJ2-5; 7 positions match TRBD1. From germline, CDR1 is LGHNT and CDR2 FRNRAP. The trim removed 2 bases at V and 4 bases at J, leaving 16 bases unmatched. CDR3 length equals 18 residues. CDR3 sequence reads: CASGLSGIGTAHAETQYF. As DNA, the CDR3 is TGTGCTAGTGGTTTGTCGGGAATTGGGACAGCCCACGCAGAGACCCAGTACTTC.

This rearrangement joins TRBV15 to TRBJ2-5; 8 positions agree with TRBD2. The trim removed 8 bases at V and 4 bases at J, leaving 9 bases unmatched. The germline CDR1 and CDR2 sequences are LNHNV and YYDKDF (reference sequence). This CDR3 contains 14 residues. In DNA, the CDR3 is TGTGCCACCTCTAGACTAGCGAGGGGAGAGACCCAGTACTTC. Protein product: CATSRLARGETQYF.

The rearrangement joins TRBV12-3 or TRBV12-4 to TRBJ2-3; tentatively, D is TRBD1 (5 bases). The CDR3 runs to 14 residues. V lost 7 bases and J lost 6, with 17 bases in between. Written as DNA, the CDR3 is TGTGCCAGCACAGGGCAGAGACCTCTGGATACGCAGTATTTT. Translation gives CASTGQRPLDTQYF.

The chain carries TRBV6-1 and TRBJ1-6, with D hard to call. With 2 bases removed from V and 7 bases from J, the gap between germline ends came to 15 bases. The CDR3 sequence is 16 residues long. CDR1 MNHNS and CDR2 SASEGT come from the germline V gene. This chain's CDR3 is CASSEFTTGFNSPLHF. The CDR3 DNA follows: TGTGCCAGCAGTGAATTTACAACTGGATTCAATTCACCCCTCCACTTT.